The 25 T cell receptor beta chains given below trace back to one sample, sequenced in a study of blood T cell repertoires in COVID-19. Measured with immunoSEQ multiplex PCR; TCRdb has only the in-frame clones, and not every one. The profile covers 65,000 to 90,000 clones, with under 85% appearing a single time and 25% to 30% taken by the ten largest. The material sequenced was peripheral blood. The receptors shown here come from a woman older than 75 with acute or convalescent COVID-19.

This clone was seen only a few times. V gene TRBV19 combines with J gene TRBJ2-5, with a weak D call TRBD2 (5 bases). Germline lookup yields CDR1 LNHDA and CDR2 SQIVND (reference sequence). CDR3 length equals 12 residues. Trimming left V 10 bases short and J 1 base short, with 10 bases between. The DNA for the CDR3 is TGTGCCACAGCGGCCAGCCAAGAGACCCAGTACTTC. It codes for CATAASQETQYF.

This chain's CDR3 is CASSPPAGFTGELFF. CDR3 in DNA: TGTGCCAGCTCACCACCGGCAGGTTTCACCGGGGAGCTGTTTTTT. This chain joins TRBV18 and TRBJ2-2, with D hard to call. Trimming removed 0 bases at V and 4 bases at J, with 9 bases between. Germline assignment: CDR1 KGHSH and CDR2 LQKENI. The CDR3 consists of 15 residues.

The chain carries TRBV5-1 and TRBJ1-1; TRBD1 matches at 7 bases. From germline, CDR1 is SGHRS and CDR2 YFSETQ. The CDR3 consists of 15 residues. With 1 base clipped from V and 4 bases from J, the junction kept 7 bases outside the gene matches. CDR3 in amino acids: CASSLNVAGGTEAFF. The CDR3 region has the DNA TGCGCCAGCAGCTTGAACGTAGCAGGGGGCACTGAAGCTTTCTTT.

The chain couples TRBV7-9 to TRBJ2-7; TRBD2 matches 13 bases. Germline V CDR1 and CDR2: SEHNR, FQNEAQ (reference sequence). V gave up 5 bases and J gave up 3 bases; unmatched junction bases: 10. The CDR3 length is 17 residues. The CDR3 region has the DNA TGTGCCAGCAGCAACGCCCCGGGACTAGCGGGAAACTACGAGCAGTACTTC. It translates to CASSNAPGLAGNYEQYF.

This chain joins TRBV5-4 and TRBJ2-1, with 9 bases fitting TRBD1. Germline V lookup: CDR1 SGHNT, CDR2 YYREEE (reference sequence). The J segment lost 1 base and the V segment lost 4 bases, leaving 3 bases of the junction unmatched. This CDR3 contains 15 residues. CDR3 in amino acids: CASSPGTGSYNEQFF. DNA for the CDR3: TGTGCCAGCAGCCCCGGGACAGGGTCCTACAATGAGCAGTTCTTC.

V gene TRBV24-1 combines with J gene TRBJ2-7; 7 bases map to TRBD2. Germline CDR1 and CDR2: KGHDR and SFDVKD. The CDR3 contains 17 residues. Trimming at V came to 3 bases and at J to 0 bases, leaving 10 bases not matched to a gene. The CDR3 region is CATSDGGLAEVSYEQYF. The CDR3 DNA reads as TGTGCCACCAGTGATGGGGGTCTAGCGGAAGTCTCCTACGAGCAGTACTTC.

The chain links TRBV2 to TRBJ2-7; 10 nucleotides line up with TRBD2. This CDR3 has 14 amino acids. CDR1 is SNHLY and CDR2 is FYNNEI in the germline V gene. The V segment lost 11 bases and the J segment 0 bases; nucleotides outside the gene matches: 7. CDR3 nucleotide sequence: TGTGCCTGTCGACTAGCGGGTAGCTCCTACGAGCAGTACTTC. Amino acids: CACRLAGSSYEQYF.

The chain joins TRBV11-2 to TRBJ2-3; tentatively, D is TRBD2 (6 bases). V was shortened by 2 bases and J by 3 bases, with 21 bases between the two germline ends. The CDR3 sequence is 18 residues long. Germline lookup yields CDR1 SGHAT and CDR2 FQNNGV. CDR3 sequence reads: CASSLQGLRGRGTDTQYF. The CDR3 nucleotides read TGTGCCAGCAGCTTACAGGGACTCCGGGGCCGTGGGACAGATACGCAGTATTTT.

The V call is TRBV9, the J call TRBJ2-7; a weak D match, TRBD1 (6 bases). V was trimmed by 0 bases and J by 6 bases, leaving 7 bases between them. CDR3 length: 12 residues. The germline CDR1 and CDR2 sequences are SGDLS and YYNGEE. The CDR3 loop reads CASSVVDSEQYF. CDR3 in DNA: TGTGCCAGCAGCGTAGTGGACAGCGAGCAGTACTTC.

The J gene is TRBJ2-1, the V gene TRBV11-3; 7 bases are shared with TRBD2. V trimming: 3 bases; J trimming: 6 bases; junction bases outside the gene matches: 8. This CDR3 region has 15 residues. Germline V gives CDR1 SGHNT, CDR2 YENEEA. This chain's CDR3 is CASSLGTKTTNEQFF. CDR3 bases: TGTGCCAGCAGCTTGGGGACTAAGACGACCAATGAGCAGTTCTTC.

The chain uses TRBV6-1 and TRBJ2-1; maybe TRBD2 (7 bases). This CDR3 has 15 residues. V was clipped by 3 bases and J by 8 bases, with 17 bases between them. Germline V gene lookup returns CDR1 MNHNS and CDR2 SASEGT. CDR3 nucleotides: TGTGCCAGCAGTGAGGGGGCTAGCGGAATGGATGAGCAGTTCTTC. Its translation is CASSEGASGMDEQFF.

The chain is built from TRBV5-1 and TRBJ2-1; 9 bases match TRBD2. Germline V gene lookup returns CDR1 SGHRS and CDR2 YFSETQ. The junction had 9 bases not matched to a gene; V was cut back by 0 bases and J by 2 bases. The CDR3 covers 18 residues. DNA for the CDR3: TGCGCCAGCAGCTTGGTACCTAGCGGGGCCCGAACCTACAATGAGCAGTTCTTC. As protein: CASSLVPSGARTYNEQFF.

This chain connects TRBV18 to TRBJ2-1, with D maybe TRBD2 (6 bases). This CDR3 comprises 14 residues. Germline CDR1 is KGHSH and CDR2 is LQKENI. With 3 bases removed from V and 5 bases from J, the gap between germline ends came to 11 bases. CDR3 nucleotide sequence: TGTGCCAGCTCACCTAGCGGAGTTAACAATGAGCAGTTCTTC. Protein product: CASSPSGVNNEQFF.

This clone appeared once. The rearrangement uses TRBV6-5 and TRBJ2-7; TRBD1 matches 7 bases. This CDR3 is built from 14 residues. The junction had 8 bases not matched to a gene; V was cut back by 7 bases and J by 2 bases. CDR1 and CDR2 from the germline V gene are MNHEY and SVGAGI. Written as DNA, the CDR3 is TGTGCCAGCACTAAACAGGGGTACGCCTACGAGCAGTACTTC. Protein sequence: CASTKQGYAYEQYF.

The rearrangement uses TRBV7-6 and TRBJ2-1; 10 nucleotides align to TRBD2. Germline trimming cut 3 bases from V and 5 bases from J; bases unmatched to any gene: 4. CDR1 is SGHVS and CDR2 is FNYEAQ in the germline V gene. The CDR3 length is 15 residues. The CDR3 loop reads CASSLGLAIHNEQFF. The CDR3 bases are TGTGCCAGCAGCTTGGGACTAGCGATCCACAATGAGCAGTTCTTC.

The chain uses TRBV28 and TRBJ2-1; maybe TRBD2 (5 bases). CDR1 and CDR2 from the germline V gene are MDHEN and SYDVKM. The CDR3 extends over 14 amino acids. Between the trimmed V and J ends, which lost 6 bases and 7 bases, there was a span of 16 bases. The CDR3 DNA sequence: TGTGCCAGCAGCTCATCAAGGACGGGAAATGAGCAGTTCTTC. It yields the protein CASSSSRTGNEQFF.

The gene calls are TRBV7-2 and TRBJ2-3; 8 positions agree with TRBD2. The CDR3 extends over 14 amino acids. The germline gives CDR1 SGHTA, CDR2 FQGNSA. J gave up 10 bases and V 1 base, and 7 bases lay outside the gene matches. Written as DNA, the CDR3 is TGTGCCAGCAGCTTAGTGGGTAGCGGGGCGGCGCAGTATTTT. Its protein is CASSLVGSGAAQYF.

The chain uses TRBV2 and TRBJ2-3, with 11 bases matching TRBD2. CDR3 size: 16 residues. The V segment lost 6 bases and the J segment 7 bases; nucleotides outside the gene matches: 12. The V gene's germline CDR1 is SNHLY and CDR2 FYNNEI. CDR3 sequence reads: CASSPGASGRSYTQYF. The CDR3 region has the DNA TGTGCCAGCAGCCCCGGGGCTAGCGGGAGGAGTTATACGCAGTATTTT.

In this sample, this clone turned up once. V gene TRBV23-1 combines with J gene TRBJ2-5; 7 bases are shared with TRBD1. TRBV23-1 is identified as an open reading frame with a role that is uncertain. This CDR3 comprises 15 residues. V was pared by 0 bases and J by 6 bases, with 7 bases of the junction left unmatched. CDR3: CASSQSRRQGKTQYF. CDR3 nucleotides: TGCGCCAGCAGTCAATCGCGTAGACAGGGAAAGACCCAGTACTTC.

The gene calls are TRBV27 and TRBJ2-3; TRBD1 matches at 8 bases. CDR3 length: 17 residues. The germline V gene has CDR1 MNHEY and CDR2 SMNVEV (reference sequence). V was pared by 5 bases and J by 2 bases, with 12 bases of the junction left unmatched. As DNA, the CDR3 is TGTGCCAGCAGTCCCGATTCTCCGGACAGGGACACAGATACGCAGTATTTT. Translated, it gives CASSPDSPDRDTDTQYF.

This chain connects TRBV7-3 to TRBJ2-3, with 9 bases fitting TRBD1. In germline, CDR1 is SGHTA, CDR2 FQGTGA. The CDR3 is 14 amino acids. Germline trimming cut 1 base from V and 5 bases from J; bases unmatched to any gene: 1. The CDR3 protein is CASSLRTGEDTQYF. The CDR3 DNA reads TGTGCCAGCAGCTTAAGGACAGGGGAAGATACGCAGTATTTT.

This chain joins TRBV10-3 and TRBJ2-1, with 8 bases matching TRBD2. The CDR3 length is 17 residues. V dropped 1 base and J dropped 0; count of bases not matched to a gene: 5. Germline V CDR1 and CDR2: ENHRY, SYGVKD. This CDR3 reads CAISEFERESSYNEQFF. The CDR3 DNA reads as TGTGCCATCAGTGAGTTTGAGCGGGAGAGCTCCTACAATGAGCAGTTCTTC.

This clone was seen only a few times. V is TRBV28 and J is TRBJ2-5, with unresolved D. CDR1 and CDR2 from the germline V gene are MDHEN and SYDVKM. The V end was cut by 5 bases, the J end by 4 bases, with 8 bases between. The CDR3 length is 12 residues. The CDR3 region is CASSTPGETQYF. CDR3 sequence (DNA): TGTGCCAGCAGTACCCCCGGAGAGACCCAGTACTTC.

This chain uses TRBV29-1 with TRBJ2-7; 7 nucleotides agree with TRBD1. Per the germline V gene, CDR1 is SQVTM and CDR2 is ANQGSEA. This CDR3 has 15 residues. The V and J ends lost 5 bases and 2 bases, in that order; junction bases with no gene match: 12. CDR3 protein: CSVMIKTGVTYEQYF. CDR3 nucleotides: TGCAGCGTTATGATTAAAACAGGGGTCACCTACGAGCAGTACTTC.

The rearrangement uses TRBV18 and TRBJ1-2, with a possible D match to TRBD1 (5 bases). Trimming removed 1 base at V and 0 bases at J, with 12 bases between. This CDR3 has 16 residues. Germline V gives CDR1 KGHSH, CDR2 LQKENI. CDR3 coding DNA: TGTGCCAGCTCACCACTACACAGGTACTCTAACTATGGCTACACCTTC. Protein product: CASSPLHRYSNYGYTF.